A single sample gave rise to the 21 T cell receptor beta chains below, sequenced in a study of OX40 agonist ivuxolimab in advanced cancers. The library was prepared using the immunoSEQ multiplex PCR assay. What TCRdb holds here is the immuneACCESS table cut down to in-frame rearrangements. Part of the clones is not present; checked against another copy, under half of the missing clones reflect an unresolved V gene, and the others are unexplained. A total of some 110,000 clones appear in this sample, around 93% of them only once. The top ten hold 0.15% to 0.16% of the sample. The sequencing here drew on CD4+ or CD8+ T cells sorted from blood, taken in a trial of the OX40 agonist ivuxolimab. These receptors originate from an adult with an advanced solid tumor such as melanoma, head and neck, liver or kidney cancer.

J is TRBJ1-2 and V is TRBV6-5, with a weak D call TRBD1 (6 bases). The CDR3 loop spans 15 amino acids. The ends were cut back, 2 bases at V and 3 bases at J, with 13 bases in the middle. Germline CDR1 reads MNHEY; CDR2 reads SVGAGI. CDR3 coding DNA: TGTGCCAGCAGTTACCGAGGACAGTTCTACTATGGCTACACCTTC. Protein: CASSYRGQFYYGYTF.

The chain recombines TRBV6-1 with TRBJ1-1; possible D gene TRBD1, 5 bases. Trimming removed 1 base at V and 5 bases at J, with 17 bases between. The CDR3 length is 16 residues. The V gene's germline CDR1 is MNHNS and CDR2 SASEGT. The CDR3 nucleotides are TGTGCCAGCAGTGAAGTGGAAGGGGCGAGTTGGACTGAAGCTTTCTTT. Translated, it gives CASSEVEGASWTEAFF.

V usage is TRBV7-2 and J usage is TRBJ1-5; 8 positions agree with TRBD1. Germline V lookup: CDR1 SGHTA, CDR2 FQGNSA. The ends lost 5 bases at V and 5 bases at J; junction bases unmatched: 8. There are 15 residues in the CDR3. The CDR3 DNA reads as TGTGCCAGCAGCCGGCTGACAGGGGTTGATCAGCCCCAGCATTTT. The encoded protein is CASSRLTGVDQPQHF.

The chain joins TRBV28 to TRBJ1-5; 11 bases align to TRBD1. V was pared by 8 bases and J by 3 bases, with 9 bases of the junction left unmatched. The length of the CDR3 is 16 residues. The germline V gene has CDR1 MDHEN and CDR2 SYDVKM. The CDR3 DNA is TGTGCCAGCGGACCCGCGGGACAGGGGGACAATCAGCCCCAGCATTTT. It is translated as CASGPAGQGDNQPQHF. Complete variable domain (other parts from reference TRBV28 and TRBJ1-5): DVKVTQSSRYLVKRTGEKVFLECVQDMDHENMFWYRQDPGLGLRLIYFSYDVKMKEKGDIPEGYSVSREKKERFSLILESASTNQTSMYLCASGPAGQGDNQPQHFGDGTRLSIL.

The chain links TRBV19 to TRBJ2-3; TRBD2 matches 8 bases. Germline CDR1 and CDR2: LNHDA and SQIVND (reference sequence). This CDR3 region has 15 residues. J lost 2 bases, V lost 6 bases, and 7 bases had no gene match. The chain's CDR3 is CASRGRGGITDTQYF. The CDR3 coding sequence is TGTGCCAGTAGGGGTCGGGGGGGGATCACAGATACGCAGTATTTT. Full variable domain (outside the CDR3, taken from reference TRBV19 and TRBJ2-3): DGGITQSPKYLFRKEGQNVTLSCEQNLNHDAMYWYRQDPGQGLRLIYYSQIVNDFQKGDIAEGYSVSREKKESFPLTVTSAQKNPTAFYLCASRGRGGITDTQYFGPGTRLTVL.

V gene TRBV7-9 combines with J gene TRBJ2-1; no definite D call. This CDR3 contains 15 residues. Per the germline V gene, CDR1 is SEHNR and CDR2 is FQNEAQ (reference sequence). Between the trimmed V and J ends, which lost 2 bases and 0 bases, there was a span of 8 bases. The CDR3 protein is CASSLRRSSYNEQFF. CDR3 DNA: TGTGCCAGCAGCTTAAGGCGGAGCTCCTACAATGAGCAGTTCTTC.

CDR3 bases: TGTGCCAGCTTTTGGGACAGAAACAATGAGCAGTTCTTC. It translates to CASFWDRNNEQFF. This chain links TRBV18 with TRBJ2-1, with 7 bases fitting TRBD1. The length of the CDR3 is 13 residues. The germline V gene has CDR1 KGHSH and CDR2 LQKENI. Germline trimming cut 7 bases from V and 5 bases from J; bases unmatched to any gene: 5.

The chain employs TRBV7-9 and TRBJ2-3; TRBD2 matches 7 bases. Trimming took 0 bases from V and 6 from J; bases not matched to a gene: 6. Germline V gives CDR1 SEHNR, CDR2 FQNEAQ (reference sequence). This CDR3 has 15 residues. The DNA for the CDR3 is TGTGCCAGCAGCTTAGCGGGAGAGGGAGGGGATACGCAGTATTTT. The encoded protein is CASSLAGEGGDTQYF.

This clone was detected once. The chain is built from TRBV30 and TRBJ2-3; 7 nucleotides match TRBD1. The CDR3 loop spans 13 amino acids. The germline gives CDR1 GTSNPN, CDR2 SVGIG (reference sequence). V was pared by 5 bases and J by 3 bases, with 5 bases of the junction left unmatched. CDR3 residues: CAWGQVNTDTQYF. The DNA for the CDR3 is TGTGCCTGGGGACAGGTGAATACAGATACGCAGTATTTT.

The V call is TRBV19, the J call TRBJ1-5; TRBD1 matches 7 bases. V dropped 5 bases and J dropped 4; count of bases not matched to a gene: 8. The CDR3 has 15 residues. Per the germline V gene, CDR1 is LNHDA and CDR2 is SQIVND (reference sequence). The CDR3 region has the DNA TGTGCCAGTAGTGGGGGACAGCCGTCAAATCAGCCCCAGCATTTT. Translation gives CASSGGQPSNQPQHF.

The rearrangement uses TRBV9 and TRBJ2-5; TRBD1 matches 9 bases. The germline V gene encodes CDR1 SGDLS and CDR2 YYNGEE. V lost 0 bases, J lost 5 bases, and 5 bases stayed unmatched. The CDR3 extends over 15 amino acids. CDR3: CASSVGDRARETQYF. The CDR3 DNA follows: TGTGCCAGCAGCGTAGGGGACAGGGCTCGGGAGACCCAGTACTTC.

This clone was observed once. The CDR3 coding sequence is TGTGCCAGTAGTATAGATCTGTCGAGCTCCTACAATGAGCAGTTCTTC. It specifies CASSIDLSSSYNEQFF. This chain uses TRBV19 with TRBJ2-1; D is unresolved. There are 16 residues in the CDR3. Germline V gives CDR1 LNHDA, CDR2 SQIVND (reference sequence). V shed 0 bases and J shed 0 bases, with 9 bases lying between them.

The rearrangement links TRBV6-1 to TRBJ1-6; D gene uncertain. The V and J ends lost 8 bases and 7 bases respectively, with 12 bases between them. Germline-derived CDR1 and CDR2 are MNHNS and SASEGT. The CDR3 extends over 13 amino acids. The CDR3, as DNA: TGTGCCAGCGGCAGTACGTTAAATTCACCCCTCCACTTT. Its protein is CASGSTLNSPLHF.

The rearrangement joins TRBV6-5 to TRBJ1-5, with no clear D. V lost 0 bases, J lost 2 bases, and 8 bases lay in between. The CDR3 covers 15 residues. The germline V gene has CDR1 MNHEY and CDR2 SVGAGI. The CDR3, as DNA: TGTGCCAGCAGTTACTCGTCAGGAGGCAATCAGCCCCAGCATTTT. Its translation: CASSYSSGGNQPQHF.

The chain links TRBV7-2 to TRBJ2-7, with 7 bases matching TRBD2. The CDR3 loop spans 13 amino acids. From germline, CDR1 is SGHTA and CDR2 FQGNSA. V gave up 4 bases and J gave up 4 bases; unmatched junction bases: 4. The CDR3 protein is CASSSQRGYEQYF. The DNA for the CDR3 is TGTGCCAGCAGCTCGCAGCGGGGTTACGAGCAGTACTTC.

V is TRBV7-8 and J is TRBJ2-7; 9 bases fit TRBD1. This CDR3 has 16 amino acids. The V gene's germline CDR1 is SGHVS and CDR2 FQNEAQ. Trimming removed 5 bases from V and 3 bases from J; junction bases left unmatched: 11. The CDR3 sequence: CASSARDRDGGYEQYF. CDR3 bases: TGTGCCAGCAGCGCGCGGGACAGGGACGGTGGCTACGAGCAGTACTTC.

The chain has TRBV23-1 and TRBJ2-7; 7 nucleotides align to TRBD1. TRBV23-1 is filed as an ORF, its function uncertain. This CDR3 spans 16 amino acids. Trimming removed 5 bases from V and 3 bases from J; junction bases left unmatched: 13. The CDR3 reads CASSSYRDSKNYEQYF. CDR3 coding DNA: TGCGCCAGCAGTTCGTACCGGGACAGCAAAAACTACGAGCAGTACTTC.

This chain links TRBV6-1 with TRBJ1-5; D call uncertain. CDR3 length equals 12 residues. Germline values: CDR1 MNHNS, CDR2 SASEGT. V lost 6 bases and J lost 1, with 4 bases in between. The CDR3 sequence: CASRKSNQPQHF. The CDR3 coding sequence is TGTGCCAGCAGAAAGAGCAATCAGCCCCAGCATTTT.

This chain links TRBV4-3 with TRBJ1-6; no firm D call. Trimming took 4 bases from V and 3 from J, leaving 10 bases between them. The CDR3 runs 15 residues. Per the germline V gene, CDR1 is LGHNA and CDR2 is YSLEER. The chain's CDR3 is CASSPTPGYNSPLHF. CDR3 DNA: TGCGCCAGCAGCCCCACCCCAGGCTATAATTCACCCCTCCACTTT.

DNA of the CDR3: TGTGCCAGCAGCCAAAGGGTCGAGCAGTACTTC. Translating gives CASSQRVEQYF. V gene TRBV14 combines with J gene TRBJ2-7; no clear D gene. The V end was cut by 2 bases, the J end by 6 bases, with 5 bases between. From germline, CDR1 is SGHDN and CDR2 FVKESK. CDR3 length: 11 amino acids.

The chain employs TRBV18 and TRBJ2-6, with D perhaps TRBD1 (7 bases). V was pared by 8 bases and J by 0 bases, with 17 bases between. The CDR3 sequence is 17 residues long. Germline CDR1 KGHSH, CDR2 LQKENI. The DNA of the CDR3 is TGTGCCAGCGAAGGGGGCGGGATGAGCTCTGGGGCCAACGTCCTGACTTTC. It is translated as CASEGGGMSSGANVLTF.